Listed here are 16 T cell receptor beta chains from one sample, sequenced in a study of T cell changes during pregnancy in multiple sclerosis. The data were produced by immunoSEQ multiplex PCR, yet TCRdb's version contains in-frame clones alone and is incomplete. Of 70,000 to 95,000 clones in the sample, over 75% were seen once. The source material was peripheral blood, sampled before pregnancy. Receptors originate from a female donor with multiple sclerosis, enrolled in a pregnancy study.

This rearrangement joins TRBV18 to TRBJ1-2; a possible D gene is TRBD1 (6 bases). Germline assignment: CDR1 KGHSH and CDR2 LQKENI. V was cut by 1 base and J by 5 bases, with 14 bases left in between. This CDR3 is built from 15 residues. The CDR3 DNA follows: TGTGCCAGCTCACCACTTGCGTCAGGGGTATATGGCTACACCTTC. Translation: CASSPLASGVYGYTF.

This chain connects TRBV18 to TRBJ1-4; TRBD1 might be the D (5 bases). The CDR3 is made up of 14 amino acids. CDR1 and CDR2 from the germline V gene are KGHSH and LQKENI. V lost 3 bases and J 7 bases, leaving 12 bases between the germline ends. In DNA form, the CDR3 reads TGTGCCAGCTCACCTCGGGGGAAAAGTGAAAAACTGTTTTTT. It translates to CASSPRGKSEKLFF.

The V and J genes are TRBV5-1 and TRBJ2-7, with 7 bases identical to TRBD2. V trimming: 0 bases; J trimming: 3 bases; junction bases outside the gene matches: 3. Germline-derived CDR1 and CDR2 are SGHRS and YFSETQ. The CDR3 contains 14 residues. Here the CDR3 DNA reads TGCGCCAGCAGCTTGGGCGGGAGAAACTACGAGCAGTACTTC. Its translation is CASSLGGRNYEQYF.

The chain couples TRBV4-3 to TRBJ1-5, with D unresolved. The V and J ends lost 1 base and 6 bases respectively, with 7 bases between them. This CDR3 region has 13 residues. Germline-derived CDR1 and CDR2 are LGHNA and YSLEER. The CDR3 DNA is TGCGCCAGCAGCCAAGGCGAGGGTCAGCCCCAGCATTTT. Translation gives CASSQGEGQPQHF.

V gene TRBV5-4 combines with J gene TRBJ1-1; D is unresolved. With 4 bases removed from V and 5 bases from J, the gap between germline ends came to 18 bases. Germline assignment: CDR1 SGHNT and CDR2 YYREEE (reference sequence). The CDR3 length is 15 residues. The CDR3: CASSPFPGGRTEAFF. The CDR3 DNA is TGTGCCAGCAGCCCCTTCCCGGGAGGGAGAACTGAAGCTTTCTTT.

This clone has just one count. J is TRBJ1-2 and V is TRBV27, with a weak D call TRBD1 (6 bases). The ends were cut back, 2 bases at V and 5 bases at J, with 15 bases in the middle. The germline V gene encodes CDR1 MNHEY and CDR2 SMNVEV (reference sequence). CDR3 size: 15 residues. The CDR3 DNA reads TGTGCCAGCAGTTTAAAGAGGGGGACAAGGTATGGCTACACCTTC. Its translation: CASSLKRGTRYGYTF.

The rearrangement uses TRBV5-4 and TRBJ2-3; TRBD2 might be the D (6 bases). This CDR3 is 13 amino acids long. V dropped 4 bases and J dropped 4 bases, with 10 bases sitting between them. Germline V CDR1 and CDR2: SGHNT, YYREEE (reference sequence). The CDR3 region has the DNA TGTGCCAGCAGCCCCGGGGGTCCAGATACGCAGTATTTT. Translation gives CASSPGGPDTQYF.

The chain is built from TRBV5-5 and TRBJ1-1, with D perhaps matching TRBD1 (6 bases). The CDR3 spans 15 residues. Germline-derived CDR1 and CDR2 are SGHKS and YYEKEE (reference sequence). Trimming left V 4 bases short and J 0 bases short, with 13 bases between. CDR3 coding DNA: TGTGCCAGCAGCGGACTCGGACAGATGAACACTGAAGCTTTCTTT. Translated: CASSGLGQMNTEAFF.

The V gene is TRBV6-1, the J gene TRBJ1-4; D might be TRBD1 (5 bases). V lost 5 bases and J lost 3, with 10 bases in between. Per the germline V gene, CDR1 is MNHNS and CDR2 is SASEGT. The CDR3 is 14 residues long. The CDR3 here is CASSPTEANEKLFF. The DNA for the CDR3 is TGTGCCAGCAGTCCGACAGAGGCTAATGAAAAACTGTTTTTT.

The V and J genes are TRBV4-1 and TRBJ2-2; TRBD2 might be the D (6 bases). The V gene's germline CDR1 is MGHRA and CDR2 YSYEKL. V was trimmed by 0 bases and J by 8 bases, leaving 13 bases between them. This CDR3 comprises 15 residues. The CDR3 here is CASSQEGGGRGELFF. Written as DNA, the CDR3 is TGCGCCAGCAGCCAAGAGGGGGGTGGCAGGGGGGAGCTGTTTTTT.

The CDR3 is CASSLRAAGGVEQFF. CDR3 nucleotide sequence: TGCGCCAGCAGCTTGAGAGCGGCGGGGGGCGTTGAGCAGTTCTTC. This chain links TRBV5-1 with TRBJ2-1; TRBD2 aligns across 8 bases. Germline V gene data show CDR1 as SGHRS and CDR2 as YFSETQ. V was pared by 1 base and J by 9 bases, with 9 bases of the junction left unmatched. The CDR3 length is 15 residues.

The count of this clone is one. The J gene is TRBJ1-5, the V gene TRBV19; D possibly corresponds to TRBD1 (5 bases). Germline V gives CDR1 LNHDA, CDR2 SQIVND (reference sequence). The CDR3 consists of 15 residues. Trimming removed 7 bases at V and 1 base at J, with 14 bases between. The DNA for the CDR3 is TGTGCCAGTAATCTTGGGAGGGGAAGCAATCAGCCCCAGCATTTT. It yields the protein CASNLGRGSNQPQHF.

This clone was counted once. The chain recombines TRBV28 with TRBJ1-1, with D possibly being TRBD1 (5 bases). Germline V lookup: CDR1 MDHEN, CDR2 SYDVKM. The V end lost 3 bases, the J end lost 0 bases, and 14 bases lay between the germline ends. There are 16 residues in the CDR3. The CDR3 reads CASSFKVTDMNTEAFF. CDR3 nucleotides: TGTGCCAGCAGTTTTAAAGTGACAGACATGAACACTGAAGCTTTCTTT.

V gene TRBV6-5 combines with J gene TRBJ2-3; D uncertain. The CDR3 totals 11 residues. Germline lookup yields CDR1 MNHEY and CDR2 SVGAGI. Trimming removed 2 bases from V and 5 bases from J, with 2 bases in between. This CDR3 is CASSYLDTQYF. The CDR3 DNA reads TGTGCCAGCAGTTACCTAGATACGCAGTATTTT.

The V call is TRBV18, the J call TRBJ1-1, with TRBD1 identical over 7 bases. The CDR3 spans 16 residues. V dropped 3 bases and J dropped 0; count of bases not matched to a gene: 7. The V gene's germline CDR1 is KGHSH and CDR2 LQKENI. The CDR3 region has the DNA TGTGCCAGCTCACCCCGGGACAGTCTACTGAACACTGAAGCTTTCTTT. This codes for CASSPRDSLLNTEAFF.

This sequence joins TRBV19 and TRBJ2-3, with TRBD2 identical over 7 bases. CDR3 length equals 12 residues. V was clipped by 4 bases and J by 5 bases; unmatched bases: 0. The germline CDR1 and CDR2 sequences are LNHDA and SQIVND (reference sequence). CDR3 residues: CASSTSGDTQYF. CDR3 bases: TGTGCCAGTAGTACTAGCGGAGATACGCAGTATTTT.